This section outlines one T cell receptor (beta chain) sequence together with its context. The table lists this clone with a few counts. Its antigen remains undetermined. Base qualities are not provided; no much larger clone lies one nucleotide away. The germline V gene yields KGHSH for CDR1 and LQKENI for CDR2. Between the V and J ends, shortened by 3 bases and 10 bases respectively, the junction contains 19 bases. The CDR3 contains 16 residues, cysteine and phenylalanine counted. Only CDR3 DNA remains: 48 bases, in frame from the first base. To be included, a participant needed at least one PBMC sample from before ART initiation plus at least two post-ART samples. Every participant with HIV received treatment in the United States of America. Before DNA extraction, cryopreserved samples of about 0.9-11 million PBMC were thawed and then washed. At the time of the earliest PBMC sample, participants with HIV were aged between roughly 23 and 60 years. PBMC samples from each participant spanned 1-4 timepoints before ART initiation and 2-8 timepoints after ART initiation, with a median of 7 samples. Serial HIV viral load, CD4+ T-cell count, ART history and demographic data were obtained for every participant. Genomic DNA was extracted from unsorted PBMC with a Qiagen kit on a QIAcube, with processing performed in batches of 12 samples.

The data were taken from a study of long-term antiretroviral therapy in people with HIV (dated by TCRdb to between 2021 and 2022). Study-wide context: The earliest samples were collected about a decade before the 2015 WHO recommendation for immediate ART, when ART was typically delayed until CD4 counts fell. A retrospective serial study tested whether ART initiation and durable HIV suppression were associated with changes in peripheral blood TRB repertoire composition and diversity. From fewer than 35 adults with confirmed HIV infection, the cohort provided 150 to 200 cryopreserved PBMC samples, gathered serially across a mean of around six years (range 1-12). Among the 30 or so participants with HIV, about a dozen were female. No cross-contamination during QIAcube processing was shown when test extractions of a monoclonal T-cell line were performed alongside 25 to 35 polyclonal samples. The research as a whole found: ART initiation was associated with a significant increase in TRB diversity, but diversity stayed significantly below transplant donor controls even after long-term ART. Because PBMC availability was limited, only the TCR beta chain was sequenced, with no alpha chain pairing. Unsorted PBMC were profiled instead of sorted CD4+ and CD8+ T cells because pre-ART samples had limited cell numbers. Inferences about post-ART repertoire changes are limited because no data were available on ART adherence, viral resistance or therapy changes. The samples span the years 2004 to 2017, and the ART regimens used may be less effective than current regimens. CDR3 length ranges in HIV repertoires were narrower than in controls, and network structure suggested an antigen-experienced repertoire with only a slight naive shift after ART. At every time point, the repertoire was dominated by expanded TRB clones first identified before ART initiation, although this dominance fluctuated and, in many PLHIV, declined after ART.

The immunoSEQ hsTCRB v3.0 assay was used at survey level resolution for TRB variable region sequencing. TRB sequencing targeted a depth of about 35,000-50,000 T-cell genomes per sample. Pooled TRB libraries were sequenced on an Illumina MiSeq with a v3 150-cycle kit. Regarding the original processing steps: Repertoire analysis ran in R within a reproducible Nextflow workflow covering QC, data transformation and analysis. LymphoSeq2, an R package for exploring AIRR-Seq data, was used to implement the custom analyses. A few samples yielding fewer than 5000 total TRB sequences were excluded, leaving around 190 analyzed HIV repertoires. Of the roughly 180 retained HIV repertoires, approximately 57 were collected before and under 150 after ART initiation. Each repertoire was downsampled to 5000 TRB nucleotide sequences, and summary statistics were averaged across 100 downsampling iterations. Only TRB sequences with CDR3 regions of at least seven amino acids were retained for analysis. Diversity was assessed using a clonality score derived from Shannon entropy and using the Gini coefficient. In the repertoire networks, any two of the top 5000 CDR3 amino acid sequences were linked whenever the two sequences differed by an edit distance of one. For TRB CDR3 amino acid sequences, antigen specificity groups and MHC restriction were predicted with GLIPH2. Known CMV, EBV, HIV or tissue antigen associations were flagged by matching CDR3 amino acid sequences against VDJdb and McPAS-TCR. Pre-ART, post-ART and control groups were compared with Wilcoxon signed-rank tests and Holm-Bonferroni correction. TCRdb provides this immuneACCESS table in a form limited to in-frame rearrangements. Some clones are lacking; in checked studies, under half of them reflect an unresolved V gene, and why the rest are absent is not known. The D gene and trimming were derived from the DNA, and the V and J assignments and clone size from that table. Counted in this sample were some 28,000 clones; over 90% of them appeared once. 2.5% to 3.5% of the sample lies in the top ten.

The sequence was obtained from a man aged 45-65 years with HIV. The specimen comprised unsorted PBMCs, sampled 5.3 years after starting antiretroviral therapy. The sequence is built from TRBV18 and TRBJ1-6; a weak D assignment points to TRBD1 (6 bases agree). The base sequence is TGTGCCAGCTCACCGCTGAGAGACAGGCTGGGGTCACCCCTCCACTTT. This sequence encodes CASSPLRDRLGSPLHF.